The clone carrying this T cell receptor beta chain has only a few counts. PCR primers comprised 60 Vbeta and 13 Jbeta primers. This table comes from immunoSEQ multiplex PCR, and its TCRdb copy is limited to in-frame clones, with some not included. The table records 150,000 or so clones, around four fifths of them present only once. This sample is part of a study of cytomegalovirus exposure and HLA in healthy donors. In germline, CDR1 is SGHRS, CDR2 YFSETQ. The CDR3 covers 15 residues. After removal of 7 bases from V and 0 bases from J, the junction contained 9 bases not matched to a gene. The chain links TRBV5-1 to TRBJ1-1, with 7 bases lining up with TRBD1. The sequence came from a man aged 18-30 years in good health and CMV-seropositive. The sequencing input was PBMCs. The chain's CDR3 is CASSTGTDLNTEAFF. CDR3 bases: TGCGCCAGCTCGACCGGGACAGACTTGAACACTGAAGCTTTCTTT.